This record concerns one TCR beta chain sequence. Its antigen is currently unknown. The sample originates from a study of T-cell reconstitution after alpha-beta-depleted transplantation in children. Study-level points and caveats: Expanded graft clones numbering several hundred reportedly gave rise to alpha-beta T cells about two months after transplant.

Unique molecular identifiers were incorporated when the TCRbeta library was constructed. TCRdb used MiXCR to reprocess the PCR reads, holding one entry per CDR3 protein. The table records around 580,000 distinct CDR3 sequences, 20% to 25% of them present only once. The CDR3 runs 9 residues. Per germline, CDR1 MNHEY and CDR2 SMNVEV (reference sequence). Trimming pared 3 bases from V and 11 bases from J, leaving 4 bases between. The TCR was taken from a boy under two years old who had a stem cell transplant for acute myeloid leukemia, so the T cells may come from the graft donor. This material consisted of PBMCs, mostly from graft donor cells, taken 360 days after TCRalphabeta/CD19-depleted stem cell transplant. V is TRBV27 and J is TRBJ1-1; the D is unclear. In nucleotides, the CDR3 is TGTGCCAGCAGTTTTGGGGCTTTCTTT. Protein: CASSFGAFF.